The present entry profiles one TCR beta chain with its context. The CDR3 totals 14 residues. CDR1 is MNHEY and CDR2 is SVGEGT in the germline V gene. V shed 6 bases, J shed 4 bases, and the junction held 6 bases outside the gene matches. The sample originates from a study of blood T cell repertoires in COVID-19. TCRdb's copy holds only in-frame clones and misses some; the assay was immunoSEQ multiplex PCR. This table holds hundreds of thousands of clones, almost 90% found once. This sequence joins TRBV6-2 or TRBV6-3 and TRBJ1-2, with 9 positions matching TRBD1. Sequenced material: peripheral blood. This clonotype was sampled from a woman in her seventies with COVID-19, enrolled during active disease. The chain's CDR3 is CASSRDRVLYGYTF. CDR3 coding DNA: TGTGCCAGCAGCCGGGACAGGGTACTCTATGGCTACACCTTC.